Sequencing of this TCR beta chain was carried out in a study of cytomegalovirus exposure and HLA in healthy donors. Overall study context: The Caucasian-associated ancestry cluster held more than 80% of 350 to 450 genotyped donors. Overall study findings and caveats: A later look showed TCR association rates differing by HLA locus, highest for DRB1 and lowest for HLA-C.

Vbeta (60) and Jbeta (13) primers were used in the PCR. Method: immunoSEQ multiplex PCR; TCRdb's copy keeps in-frame clones and lacks some. The repertoire holds roughly 180,000 clones, with 77% as singletons. Worth noting for this clone: Antigen unknown.

The trim removed 3 bases at V and 9 bases at J, leaving 10 bases unmatched. The CDR3 contains 16 residues. Germline lookup yields CDR1 MGHRA and CDR2 YSYEKL. The clonotype comes from a woman aged 55-69 years in good health and CMV-seropositive. This chain joins TRBV4-1 and TRBJ2-3, with 12 bases that match TRBD2. Sample: PBMCs. CDR3 sequence (DNA): TGCGCCAGCAGCCACGCGGGACTAGCGGGCCAGGGGACGCAGTATTTT. Residues: CASSHAGLAGQGTQYF.